This T cell receptor beta chain was recovered during a study of cytomegalovirus exposure and HLA in healthy donors. Germline-derived CDR1 and CDR2 are MNHEY and SVGAGI. The CDR3 runs to 14 residues. Trimming shortened V by 2 bases and J by 3 bases, and 10 bases separated the two germline ends. The PCR made use of 60 Vbeta and 13 Jbeta primers. Measured with immunoSEQ multiplex PCR; TCRdb has only the in-frame clones, and not every one. Here the sample spans about 130,000 clones, under 85% being singletons. The origin of this receptor is a man younger than 45 in good health and CMV-seronegative. The sample taken for sequencing was PBMCs. The J gene is TRBJ1-2, the V gene TRBV6-5; no definite D call. CDR3 amino acids: CASSYAGVDYGYTF. CDR3 DNA sequence: TGTGCCAGCAGTTACGCCGGGGTGGACTATGGCTACACCTTC.